Shown below are 28 T cell receptor beta chains from a single sample sequenced in a study of CXCR4 blockade with PD-1 therapy in pancreatic cancer (dated by TCRdb to between 2017 and 2020). Libraries were prepared through the immunoSEQ multiplex PCR assay. The table was pulled from immuneACCESS by TCRdb, which kept in-frame rearrangements only. Such tables lose some clones; where checked, under half of the loss comes from unresolved V genes, and the rest has no known cause. The sample table lists approximately 17,000 clones, 72% of them with a count of one. About 5.5% of the sample is held by the ten biggest clonotypes. Sequencing was performed on tumor tissue. These receptors originate from a human donor with pancreatic ductal adenocarcinoma.

The rearrangement links TRBV6-8 to TRBJ1-4; tentatively, D is TRBD1 (5 bases). Trimming took 7 bases from V and 0 from J, leaving 6 bases between them. The V gene's germline CDR1 is MNHGY and CDR2 SAAAGT. The CDR3 is 13 amino acids. The CDR3 nucleotides are TGTGCCAGCAAAGGGGCAACTAATGAAAAACTGTTTTTT. It is translated as CASKGATNEKLFF.

The rearrangement links TRBV29-1 to TRBJ1-1; D is ambiguous. This CDR3 spans 13 amino acids. The V and J ends lost 8 bases and 4 bases respectively, with 17 bases between them. CDR1 is SQVTM and CDR2 is ANQGSEA in the germline V gene. The CDR3 is CSSAGGLGTEAFF. The CDR3 bases are TGCAGCTCCGCCGGCGGGTTGGGCACTGAAGCTTTCTTT. Filled out from reference TRBV29-1 and TRBJ1-1, the complete variable domain reads SAVISQKPSRDICQRGTSLTIQCQVDSQVTMMFWYRQQPGQSLTLIATANQGSEATYESGFVIDKFPISRPNLTFSTLTVSNMSPEDSSIYLCSSAGGLGTEAFFGQGTRLTVV.

The chain combines TRBV29-1 with TRBJ2-1; 11 bases agree with TRBD2. V shed 4 bases and J 0 bases; nucleotides not matched to a gene: 5. CDR1 is SQVTM, CDR2 ANQGSEA, per germline. The CDR3 runs to 16 residues. The CDR3 here is CSVVLAGGPSYNEQFF. The CDR3 DNA follows: TGCAGCGTTGTCCTAGCGGGAGGACCCTCCTACAATGAGCAGTTCTTC.

The V call is TRBV23-1, the J call TRBJ2-3, with D maybe TRBD2 (5 bases). TRBV23-1 is marked as an open reading frame, function uncertain. Trimming took 6 bases from V and 2 from J, leaving 24 bases between them. The CDR3 has 18 amino acids. The CDR3 DNA is TGCGCCAGCAGCCAAGACCTTAGGGAGCTAGCCGTCACAGATACGCAGTATTTT. This gives the protein CASSQDLRELAVTDTQYF.

The chain links TRBV2 to TRBJ1-3; D gene unclear. CDR1 SNHLY and CDR2 FYNNEI come from the germline V gene. This CDR3 is built from 15 residues. V lost 6 bases and J lost 0, with 12 bases in between. CDR3: CASSSGPGSGNTIYF. The CDR3 region has the DNA TGTGCCAGCAGCTCAGGACCCGGCTCTGGAAACACCATATATTTT.

J is TRBJ2-7 and V is TRBV18, with no clear D. The V gene lost 3 bases and the J gene lost 3 bases, with 6 bases spanning the gap. Germline values: CDR1 KGHSH, CDR2 LQKENI. There are 12 residues in the CDR3. The CDR3 DNA reads as TGTGCCAGCTCACCCCTAGGCTACGAGCAGTACTTC. Translating it yields CASSPLGYEQYF.

The sample holds one count of this clone. The genes are TRBV19 and TRBJ2-5, with unresolved D. CDR3 length equals 13 residues. Trimming cost V 5 bases and J 4 bases, with 11 bases left between them. The germline V gene has CDR1 LNHDA and CDR2 SQIVND (reference sequence). CDR3: CASSPRLSETQYF. The CDR3 nucleotides are TGTGCCAGTAGTCCCAGGCTGTCAGAGACCCAGTACTTC.

The genes are TRBV14 and TRBJ1-2; maybe TRBD1 (5 bases). The V gene's germline CDR1 is SGHDN and CDR2 FVKESK. The ends were cut back, 5 bases at V and 3 bases at J, with 10 bases in the middle. The CDR3 consists of 13 residues. In DNA, the CDR3 is TGTGCCAGCAGCGTTACAGGCTACTATGGCTACACCTTC. This gives the protein CASSVTGYYGYTF.

This chain uses TRBV14 with TRBJ2-5; 8 bases agree with TRBD2. The CDR3 spans 16 residues. V shed 4 bases, J shed 1 base, and the junction held 8 bases outside the gene matches. CDR1 is SGHDN and CDR2 is FVKESK in the germline V gene. The CDR3 sequence: CASSPGYGLAQETQYF. The CDR3 nucleotides are TGTGCCAGCAGCCCTGGGTACGGACTAGCCCAAGAGACCCAGTACTTC.

J is TRBJ2-2 and V is TRBV15; 7 positions match TRBD2. CDR1 is LNHNV and CDR2 is YYDKDF in the germline V gene (reference sequence). Trimming took 7 bases from V and 3 from J; bases not matched to a gene: 17. The CDR3 length is 18 residues. CDR3 sequence: CATMGRAGRQWDTGELFF. The CDR3 nucleotides are TGTGCCACCATGGGCAGAGCCGGGAGGCAGTGGGACACCGGGGAGCTGTTTTTT. Based on the CDR3 plus reference TRBV15 and TRBJ2-2, the full variable domain is DAMVIQNPRYQVTQFGKPVTLSCSQTLNHNVMYWYQQKSSQAPKLLFHYYDKDFNNEADTPDNFQSRRPNTSFCFLDIRSPGLGDTAMYLCATMGRAGRQWDTGELFFGEGSRLTVL.

This clone appeared a few times. One end of the junction fails to match germline, which may point to a read error. This sequence joins TRBV9 and TRBJ2-2, with D possibly matching TRBD2 (6 bases). From germline, CDR1 is SGDLS and CDR2 YYNGEE. The CDR3 runs 15 residues. The CDR3 DNA sequence: TGTGCCAGCAGCGGGGCGCTAGCGAATACCGGGGAGCTGTTTTTT. This codes for CASSGALANTGELFF. Using reference TRBV9 and TRBJ2-2 for the parts outside the CDR3, the full variable domain is DSGVTQTPKHLITATGQRVTLRCSPRSGDLSVYWYQQSLDQGLQFLIQYYNGEERAKGNILERFSAQQFPDLHSELNLSSLELGDSALYFCASSGALANTGELFFGEGSRLTVL.

V and J are TRBV28 and TRBJ1-1; possible D gene TRBD1, 6 bases. The V and J ends lost 7 bases and 5 bases respectively, with 17 bases between them. Germline CDR1 MDHEN, CDR2 SYDVKM. The CDR3 totals 14 residues. The CDR3 DNA follows: TGTGCCAGCACCCAGGGCACCGGACAGACTGAAGCTTTCTTT. Protein product: CASTQGTGQTEAFF.

The rearrangement links TRBV1 to TRBJ1-4. TRBV1 is assigned pseudogene status. The CDR3 covers 14 residues. In DNA, the CDR3 is TGCGCCAGCAGCCAAGATGGGGTAGGGGAAAAACTGTTTTTT. Protein: CASSQDGVGEKLFF.

V and J are TRBV25-1 and TRBJ1-2, with 8 bases matching TRBD1. The length of the CDR3 is 13 residues. CDR1 and CDR2 from the germline V gene are MGHDK and SYGVNS. With V trimmed by 5 bases and J by 4 bases, 3 bases remained unmatched. The CDR3 spells CASSSGGGYGYTF. CDR3 DNA: TGTGCCAGCAGTTCAGGGGGCGGCTATGGCTACACCTTC.

The chain employs TRBV28 and TRBJ2-7, with a possible D match to TRBD1 (6 bases). The ends were cut back, 3 bases at V and 4 bases at J, with 22 bases in the middle. CDR1 is MDHEN and CDR2 is SYDVKM in the germline V gene. CDR3 length: 17 residues. CDR3 in DNA: TGTGCCAGCAGTTTCAGCCCCCGGGACACAGGATTTTACGAGCAGTACTTC. This codes for CASSFSPRDTGFYEQYF.

This sequence joins TRBV10-3 and TRBJ1-5, with 9 bases aligning to TRBD1. The germline V gene has CDR1 ENHRY and CDR2 SYGVKD. Trimming cost V 10 bases and J 5 bases; bases outside gene matches: 9. The CDR3 is 14 amino acids. The CDR3 here is CASRETGGHQPQHF. Here the CDR3 DNA reads TGTGCCAGCAGAGAGACAGGGGGACATCAGCCCCAGCATTTT.

The chain uses TRBV9 and TRBJ1-5; D uncertain. Trimming left V 5 bases short and J 0 bases short, with 3 bases between. The length of the CDR3 is 12 residues. The germline gives CDR1 SGDLS, CDR2 YYNGEE. CDR3 sequence (DNA): TGTGCCAGCAGAGATAGCAATCAGCCCCAGCATTTT. This codes for CASRDSNQPQHF.

This sequence joins TRBV29-1 and TRBJ2-3, with D perhaps TRBD1 or TRBD2 (5 bases each). The ends were cut back, 6 bases at V and 2 bases at J, with 9 bases in the middle. There are 12 residues in the CDR3. CDR1 SQVTM and CDR2 ANQGSEA come from the germline V gene. The CDR3 nucleotides read TGCAGCGTGGGGGAAAACACAGATACGCAGTATTTT. Amino acid sequence: CSVGENTDTQYF.

This rearrangement joins TRBV19 to TRBJ1-4; D is perhaps TRBD1 (6 bases). V lost 9 bases and J lost 8, with 16 bases in between. Germline CDR1 is LNHDA and CDR2 is SQIVND (reference sequence). CDR3 length: 13 amino acids. CDR3 nucleotide sequence: TGTGCCAGCGCCCGGGACAACCTCGAAAAACTGTTTTTT. It specifies CASARDNLEKLFF.

This rearrangement joins TRBV6-7 to TRBJ2-7; D is tentatively TRBD1 or TRBD2 (5 bases each). TRBV6-7 is assigned to the ORF class and has an uncertain function. Trimming left V 6 bases short and J 3 bases short, with 18 bases between. The CDR3 contains 15 residues. CDR3 in DNA: TGTGCCAGCAGGCCGATTGGGGGACGACACTACGAGCAGTACTTC. As protein: CASRPIGGRHYEQYF.

The V call is TRBV25-1, the J call TRBJ2-3; D might be TRBD2 (7 bases). The V gene's germline CDR1 is MGHDK and CDR2 SYGVNS. This CDR3 comprises 14 residues. V lost 4 bases and J 2 bases, leaving 10 bases between the germline ends. Here the CDR3 reads CASSVGGVTDTQYF. In DNA, the CDR3 is TGTGCCAGCAGTGTAGGGGGGGTCACAGATACGCAGTATTTT.

The chain combines TRBV6-8 with TRBJ2-1, with D unclear. The CDR3 runs to 13 residues. V lost 4 bases to trimming and J lost 7 bases, with 11 bases between them. CDR1 is MNHGY, CDR2 SAAAGT, per germline. CDR3 in DNA: TGTGCCAGCAGTTCGCACCACGTGAATGAGCAGTTCTTC. Its translation: CASSSHHVNEQFF.

This chain links TRBV7-7 with TRBJ2-2; 8 nucleotides align to TRBD2. Per germline, CDR1 SSHAT and CDR2 FNYEAQ (reference sequence). The CDR3 runs 15 residues. Trimming at V came to 5 bases and at J to 4 bases, leaving 6 bases not matched to a gene. The CDR3 here is CASSPDSGTTGELFF. The CDR3 DNA reads TGTGCCAGCAGCCCAGATAGCGGGACCACCGGGGAGCTGTTTTTT.

The genes are TRBV10-2 and TRBJ2-7; 9 bases match TRBD1. The trim removed 9 bases at V and 2 bases at J, leaving 8 bases unmatched. The germline CDR1 and CDR2 sequences are WSHSY and SAAADI. The CDR3 loop spans 14 amino acids. This chain's CDR3 is CASYHRGLTYEQYF. The CDR3 nucleotides are TGCGCCAGTTACCACAGGGGGCTGACCTACGAGCAGTACTTC.

Only a few counts were recorded for this clone. The rearrangement joins TRBV29-1 to TRBJ1-1; a weak D match, TRBD1 (5 bases). The CDR3 spans 13 residues. Germline V gene sequence: CDR1 SQVTM, CDR2 ANQGSEA. V dropped 1 base and J dropped 4 bases, with 10 bases sitting between them. The CDR3 here is CSVEALGGTEAFF. For the CDR3, the DNA is TGCAGCGTTGAAGCTTTGGGGGGCACTGAAGCTTTCTTT.

By share of the sample, this clone is medium-sized. CDR3 residues: CASSELLTQYF. The CDR3 DNA reads as TGTGCCAGTAGTGAACTACTTACGCAGTATTTT. This sequence joins TRBV19 and TRBJ2-3; D not certain. The germline CDR1 and CDR2 sequences are LNHDA and SQIVND (reference sequence). This CDR3 spans 11 amino acids. V lost 5 bases to trimming and J lost 8 bases, with 8 bases between them.

The V and J genes are TRBV14 and TRBJ2-3; D possibly corresponds to TRBD2 (5 bases). V was cut by 1 base and J by 7 bases, with 9 bases left in between. The CDR3 contains 13 residues. The germline CDR1 and CDR2 sequences are SGHDN and FVKESK. CDR3 nucleotide sequence: TGTGCCAGCAGCCAAGGGCCGGGGAATACGCAGTATTTT. Protein sequence: CASSQGPGNTQYF.

This clone was found once. The gene calls are TRBV18 and TRBJ2-5, with TRBD1 matching 9 bases. CDR1 is KGHSH and CDR2 is LQKENI in the germline V gene. The CDR3 loop spans 15 amino acids. V dropped 1 base and J dropped 4; count of bases not matched to a gene: 4. CDR3 in amino acids: CASSPQDRGGETQYF. As DNA, the CDR3 is TGTGCCAGCTCACCACAGGACAGGGGAGGAGAGACCCAGTACTTC.